Below, one TCR beta chain is given with its context. The target of this receptor is not known. Base-call qualities are not available, and no considerably larger clone is one nucleotide away. Libraries were prepared through RT-PCR. Sequencing was carried out with a NextSeq 550. Starting from the raw public reads, TCRdb applied fastp trimming at Q25, assembled clones with MiXCR and retained in-frame beta chains. CDR3 protein sequences are deduplicated, and each keeps its most common genes and DNA. This sample gives roughly 880,000 distinct CDR3 sequences in total; around 17% of them show up just once. Around 6% of the sample is taken by the ten largest. The data originate from a study of patients and donors after allogeneic stem cell transplantation (dated by TCRdb to 2018 to 2021). Reading the germline V gene (reference sequence) gives CDR1 GTSNPN and CDR2 SVGIG. The CDR3 starts with the cysteine, ends with the phenylalanine, and has 17 residues. Only CDR3 DNA is held: 51 bases, read in frame from base 1. Germline trimming: 4 bases from V, 2 bases from J; junction bases outside gene matches: 15.

This TCR was recovered from a human donor who was either an allogeneic HSCT recipient or a stem cell or donor lymphocyte infusion donor (not recorded which). It is not recorded whose cells these are; they may come from a transplant donor. The chain was built from TRBV30 and TRBJ2-3, and TRBD2 aligns with 7 junction nucleotides. The specimen sequenced was blood, either unsorted or a sorted T cell fraction (not recorded which). The CDR3 region has the sequence CAWIENRGAGITDTQYF. The nucleotide sequence is TGTGCCTGGATTGAGAACCGCGGAGCGGGGATCACAGATACGCAGTATTTT.